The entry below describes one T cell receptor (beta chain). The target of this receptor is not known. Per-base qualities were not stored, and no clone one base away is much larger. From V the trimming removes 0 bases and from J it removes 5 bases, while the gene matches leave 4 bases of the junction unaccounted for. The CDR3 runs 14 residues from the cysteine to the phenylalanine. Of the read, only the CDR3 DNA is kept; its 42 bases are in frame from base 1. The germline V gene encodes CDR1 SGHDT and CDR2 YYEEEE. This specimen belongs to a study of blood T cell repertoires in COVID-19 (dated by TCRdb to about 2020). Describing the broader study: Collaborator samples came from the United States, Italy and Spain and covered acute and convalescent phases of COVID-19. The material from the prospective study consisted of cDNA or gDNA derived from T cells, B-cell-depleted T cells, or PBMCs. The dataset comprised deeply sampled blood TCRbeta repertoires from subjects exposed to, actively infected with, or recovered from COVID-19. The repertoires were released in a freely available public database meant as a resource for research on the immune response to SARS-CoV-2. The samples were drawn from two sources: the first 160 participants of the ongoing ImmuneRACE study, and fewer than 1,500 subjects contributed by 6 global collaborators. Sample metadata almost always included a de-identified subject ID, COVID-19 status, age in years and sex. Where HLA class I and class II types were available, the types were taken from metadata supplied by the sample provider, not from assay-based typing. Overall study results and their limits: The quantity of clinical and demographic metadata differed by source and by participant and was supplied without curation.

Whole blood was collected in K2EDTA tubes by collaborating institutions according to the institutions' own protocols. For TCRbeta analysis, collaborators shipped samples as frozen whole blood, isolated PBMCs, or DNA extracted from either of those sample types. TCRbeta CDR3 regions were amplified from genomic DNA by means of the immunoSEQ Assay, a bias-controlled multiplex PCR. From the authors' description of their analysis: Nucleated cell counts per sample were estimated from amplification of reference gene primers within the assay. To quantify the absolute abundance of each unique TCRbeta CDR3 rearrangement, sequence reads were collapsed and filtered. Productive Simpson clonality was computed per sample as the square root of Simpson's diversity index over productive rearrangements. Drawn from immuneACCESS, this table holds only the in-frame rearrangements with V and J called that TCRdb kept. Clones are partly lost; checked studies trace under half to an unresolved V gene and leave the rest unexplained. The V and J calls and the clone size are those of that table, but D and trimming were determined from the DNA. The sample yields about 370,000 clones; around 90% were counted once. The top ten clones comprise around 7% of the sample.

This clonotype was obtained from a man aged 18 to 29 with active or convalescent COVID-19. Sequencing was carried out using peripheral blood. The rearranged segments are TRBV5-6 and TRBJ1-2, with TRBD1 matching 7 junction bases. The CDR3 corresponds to CASSLERQGYGYTF. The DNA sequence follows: TGTGCCAGCAGCTTGGAACGACAGGGATATGGCTACACCTTC.